The present TCR beta chain was sequenced within a study of T cells in Graves' hyperthyroidism and ophthalmopathy. Broader study findings: Most expanded thyroid clonotypes above 0.001 recurred in blood. Through a model of 13 V-J features, ophthalmopathy was separated from stable hyperthyroidism.

What was amplified from RNA transcripts were TCR beta CDR3 regions. The primer set for the first-round RT-PCR of the TCR CDR3 was HTBI. Each CDR3 protein is one row after TCRdb ran MiXCR on the multiplex PCR reads. Here the sample spans about 610,000 distinct CDR3 sequences, 46% being singletons. CDR1 and CDR2 from the germline V gene are DFQATT and SNEGSKA (reference sequence). This CDR3 has 17 amino acids. Unmatched junction bases numbered 13, after V lost 3 bases and J lost 3 bases. Stable Graves' hyperthyroidism meant no ophthalmopathy progression within 18 months. Criteria for exclusion of patients were uncontrolled infection, other autoimmune disease, pregnancy or lactation. On this clonotype itself: Its cognate antigen is unknown.

V gene TRBV20-1 combines with J gene TRBJ2-5; TRBD1 agrees at 10 bases. The receptor's source is a woman in her late teens or twenties with Graves' hyperthyroidism. Sequenced input: peripheral blood or thyroid tissue (not recorded which). The CDR3 reads CSASGRSDRGSEETQYF. Here the CDR3 DNA reads TGCAGTGCTAGTGGCCGATCGGACAGGGGGTCTGAAGAGACCCAGTACTTC.